This T cell receptor beta chain was found in a study of human CD8 memory T cell subsets (TCRdb year 2020). With respect to the entire study: TCRbeta repertoires of stem-like (TSTEM), progenitor exhausted-like (TPEX) and effector memory CD8+ T cell subsets were compared to assess their clonal relationships. TCRbeta repertoires were obtained from roughly six donors, each contributing TSTEM, TPEX and effector memory subsets.

Density gradient separation was used to isolate peripheral blood mononuclear cells from buffy coats of healthy donors. In the study, negative magnetic separation with EasySep or MojoSort CD8+ T cell isolation kits was used to enrich total CD8+ T cells. For each subset, total RNA was extracted using an RNeasy Mini Kit from duplicate vials of some 150,000 sorted CD8+ T cells. The PBMCs were used fresh or after being cryopreserved in fetal bovine serum with 10% DMSO. Fluorescence-activated cell sorting on a FACSAria III was used to sort the CD8+ T cell subsets to purity. From the cysteine up to the phenylalanine, the CDR3 has a length of 14 residues. No DNA has been recorded. Per the germline V gene (reference sequence), LNHDA is the CDR1 and SQIVND is the CDR2. This clonotype is medium-sized (0.01 to 0.1%) as judged by frequency; no count is noted. Its antigen is not yet known. A Human TCR Profiling Kit was used to prepare UMI-labeled 5' RACE TCRbeta libraries. The same number of PCR cycles was used to prepare all TCRbeta libraries in parallel. As for the authors' bioinformatics: Each TCRbeta library contained between about 2,700 and 20,000 functional CDR3beta clonotypes. MIGEC 1.2.9 was used for UMI extraction and consensus assembly, with at least three reads per UMI being required. In-frame CDR3beta repertoires were extracted with MiXCR 3.0.3. Each sample was downsampled to 42,000 randomly selected UMIs before diversity metrics were computed in VDJtools 1.2.1. For each sample pair, the repertoire overlap metrics D, R and F2 were calculated in VDJtools using the top 3,000 clones. Based on TCRdb reprocessing of the reads, there is one entry per CDR3 protein sequence, and DNA is missing. The V and J calls here are based on TCRdb, not the publication. This sample's records show around 20,000 distinct CDR3 sequences. The ten most abundant clones make up less than 5.5% of the sample.

Overall study outcomes, separate from this receptor: Only TCRbeta chains were sequenced, and repertoire comparisons rested on over five donors tested with paired t-tests and Bonferroni correction. Normalized Shannon-Wiener diversity was similarly high in TSTEM and TPEX subsets, while effector memory subsets were less diverse by comparison. Based on Chao1 estimates, TSTEM subsets appeared to have greater repertoire diversity than TPEX subsets, which may reflect a broader range of specificities. Clonotypes were shared with effector memory cells by both stem-like subsets, but only minimal overlap was found between TSTEM and TPEX repertoires, suggesting distinct antigen spectra.

The source material was CD8+ T cells from PBMCs. The chain was built from TRBV19 and TRBJ2-2. This receptor was obtained from a human donor in good health. The CDR3 is CASMEFGDTGELFF.